Presented here are 6 T cell receptor beta chains from one specimen sequenced in a study of cytomegalovirus exposure and HLA in healthy donors. This PCR relied on a set of 60 Vbeta primers and 13 Jbeta primers. The assay was immunoSEQ multiplex PCR, and TCRdb's table has in-frame clones only and misses some. The table lists 60,000 to 75,000 clones, roughly 87% of them singletons. The sample taken for sequencing was PBMCs. The receptor source for this set is a female donor in good health and CMV-seronegative.

This clone was counted between two and nine times. The chain recombines TRBV11-2 with TRBJ1-1; D may be TRBD1 (6 bases). V lost 5 bases and J 11 bases, leaving 15 bases between the germline ends. There are 12 residues in the CDR3. Germline values: CDR1 SGHAT, CDR2 FQNNGV. The CDR3 reads CASSPGTTIAFF. The CDR3 DNA sequence: TGTGCCAGCAGCCCCGGGACAACAATCGCTTTCTTT.

This chain joins TRBV5-6 and TRBJ2-4, with TRBD2 as a possible D gene (6 bases). Trimming removed 0 bases from V and 6 bases from J, with 10 bases in between. Germline-derived CDR1 and CDR2 are SGHDT and YYEEEE. This CDR3 region has 14 residues. DNA of the CDR3: TGTGCCAGCAGCTTGGGCGGGGTTTTAAACATTCAGTACTTC. It specifies CASSLGGVLNIQYF.

This clone has just one count. The chain is built from TRBV2 and TRBJ1-2, with no clear D. Trimming pared 2 bases from V and 4 bases from J, leaving 5 bases between. The CDR3 loop spans 12 amino acids. The germline gives CDR1 SNHLY, CDR2 FYNNEI. CDR3 region: CASSEYGYGYTF. The CDR3 coding sequence is TGTGCCAGCAGTGAATACGGCTATGGCTACACCTTC.

The chain joins TRBV7-6 to TRBJ1-2; 8 bases are shared with TRBD1. J was trimmed by 2 bases and V by 5 bases; bases with no gene match: 10. CDR1 is SGHVS and CDR2 is FNYEAQ in the germline V gene. This CDR3 contains 16 residues. The CDR3 here is CASSLTRGRTNYGYTF. CDR3 in DNA: TGTGCCAGCAGCCTGACCAGGGGGCGCACCAACTATGGCTACACCTTC.

The chain combines TRBV2 with TRBJ2-5; D ambiguous. This CDR3 is built from 13 residues. Germline V gene sequence: CDR1 SNHLY, CDR2 FYNNEI. Trimming shortened V by 7 bases and J by 3 bases, and 12 bases separated the two germline ends. CDR3 coding DNA: TGTGCCAGCAACAAGAACACCGAAGAGACCCAGTACTTC. Amino acid sequence: CASNKNTEETQYF. The variable domain in full, with the rest retrieved from reference TRBV2 and TRBJ2-5, is EPEVTQTPSHQVTQMGQEVILRCVPISNHLYFYWYRQILGQKVEFLVSFYNNEISEKSEIFDDQFSVERPDGSNFTLKIRSTKLEDSAMYFCASNKNTEETQYFGPGTRLLVL.

This clone was observed a few times. The V gene is TRBV19, the J gene TRBJ1-2; 7 bases map to TRBD1. The CDR3 is made up of 14 amino acids. Germline CDR1 is LNHDA and CDR2 is SQIVND (reference sequence). V gave up 5 bases and J gave up 4 bases; unmatched junction bases: 7. The CDR3 DNA reads TGTGCCAGTAGTTTAAGGACAGGAGGCTATGGCTACACCTTC. Amino acids: CASSLRTGGYGYTF.